The entry that follows covers one T cell receptor beta chain sequence. Sequenced by immunoSEQ multiplex PCR; TCRdb stores in-frame clones only, minus some. The sample shows some 130,000 clones, approximately 83% of them seen only once. The source of the sample is a study of blood T cell repertoires in COVID-19. About the research overall: Acute and convalescent COVID-19 specimens originated in the United States, Italy and Spain. Sources were T cells, B-cell-depleted T cells, or PBMCs; the material itself was cDNA or gDNA.

Germline CDR1 reads ENHRY; CDR2 reads SYGVKD. There are 15 residues in the CDR3. With 6 bases clipped from V and 0 bases from J, the junction kept 3 bases outside the gene matches. The sequenced sample was peripheral blood. The TCR sequence derives from a man aged 35 to 55 with active or convalescent COVID-19. The V gene is TRBV10-3, the J gene TRBJ1-1, with 11 bases that match TRBD1. CDR3 protein: CAIRGQGVLNTEAFF. In DNA, the CDR3 is TGTGCCATCAGGGGACAGGGGGTCCTGAACACTGAAGCTTTCTTT.